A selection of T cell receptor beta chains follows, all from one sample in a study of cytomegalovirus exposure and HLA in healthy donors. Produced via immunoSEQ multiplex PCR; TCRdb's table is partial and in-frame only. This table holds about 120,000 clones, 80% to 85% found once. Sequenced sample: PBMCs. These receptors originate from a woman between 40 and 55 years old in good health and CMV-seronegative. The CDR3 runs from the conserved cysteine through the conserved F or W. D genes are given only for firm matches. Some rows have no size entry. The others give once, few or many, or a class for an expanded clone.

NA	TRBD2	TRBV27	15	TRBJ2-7	TGTGCCAGCAGTCTCCGGGGGACTACTTACTACGAGCAGTACTTC	CASSLRGTTYYEQYF
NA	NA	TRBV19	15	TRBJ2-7	TGTGCCAGTACCCTGAAAGCACAGGGATCCAACGAGCAGTACTTC	CASTLKAQGSNEQYF
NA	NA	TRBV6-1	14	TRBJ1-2	TGTGCCAGCAGTGATTCCTTCAGGGACTATGGCTACACCTTC	CASSDSFRDYGYTF
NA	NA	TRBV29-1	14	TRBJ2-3	TGCAGCGTTGCTGGGGGTTCTAGCGCAGATACGCAGTATTTT	CSVAGGSSADTQYF
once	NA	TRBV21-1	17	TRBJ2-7	TGTGCCAGCAGCAAAAAGGGCACTAGCGGGAGCTCCTACGAGCAGTACTTC	CASSKKGTSGSSYEQYF
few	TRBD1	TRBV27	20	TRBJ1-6	TGTGCCAGCAGTTTCTGGGGCAAACACGGGACAGGAGGAAGTGGTTCACCCCTCCACTTT	CASSFWGKHGTGGSGSPLHF
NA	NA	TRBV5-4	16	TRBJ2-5	TGTGCCAGCAGCTTTCGCCCAGCGATGTACCAAGAGACCCAGTACTTC	CASSFRPAMYQETQYF
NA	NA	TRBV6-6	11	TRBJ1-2	TGTGCCAGCAGAGAGCACTATGGCTACACCTTC	CASREHYGYTF
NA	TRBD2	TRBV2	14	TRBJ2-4	TGTGCCAGCAGTATTAGCGGGGGGGTTCCTATTCAGTACTTC	CASSISGGVPIQYF
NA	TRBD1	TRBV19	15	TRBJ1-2	TGTGCCAGTAGTCTAGTGACAGGGTATGTCGATGGCTACACCTTC	CASSLVTGYVDGYTF
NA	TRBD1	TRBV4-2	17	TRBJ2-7	TGTGCCAGCAGCCGGCGCGCGACCGGGACAGGGCTGGACGAGCAGTACTTC	CASSRRATGTGLDEQYF
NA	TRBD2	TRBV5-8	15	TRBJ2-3	TGTGCCAGCCGGACTAGCGGGGGGATCACAGATACGCAGTATTTT	CASRTSGGITDTQYF
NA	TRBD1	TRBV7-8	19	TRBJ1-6	TGTGCCAGCAGCTTAGTTGGGACAGGGGGCTCGGCGTATAATTCACCCCTCCACTTT	CASSLVGTGGSAYNSPLHF
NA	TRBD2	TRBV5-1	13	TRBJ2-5	TGCGCCAGCAGCTGGGAGGGGCAAGAGACCCAGTACTTC	CASSWEGQETQYF
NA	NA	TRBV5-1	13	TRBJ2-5	TGCGCCAGCAGCAGAGGCCCGCGGGAAGAGCAGTACTTC	CASSRGPREEQYF
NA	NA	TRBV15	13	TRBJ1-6	TGTGCCACCAGCAGAGTCCCCTCTAATCGCCTCCACTTT	CATSRVPSNRLHF
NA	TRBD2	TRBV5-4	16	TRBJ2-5	TGTGCCAGCAGCTTGGGAGGCGGGGGGAGTCAAGAGACCCAGTACTTC	CASSLGGGGSQETQYF
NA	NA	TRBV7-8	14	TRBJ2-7	TGTGCCAGCAGCTTGCTAGGGGCCACCTACGAGCAGTACTTC	CASSLLGATYEQYF
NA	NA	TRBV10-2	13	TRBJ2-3	TGCGCCAGCGGGAGGTCGGGGGCAGATACGCAGTATTTT	CASGRSGADTQYF
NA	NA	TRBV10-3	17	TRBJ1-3	TGTGCCATCAGTGCCCTTATTGCAGGGGCAAATGGAAACACCATATATTTT	CAISALIAGANGNTIYF
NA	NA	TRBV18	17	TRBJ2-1	TGTGCCAGCTCACCATCGGGTATACACCTTTACGACAATGAGCAGTTCTTC	CASSPSGIHLYDNEQFF
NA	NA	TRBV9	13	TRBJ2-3	TGTGCCAGCAGTTCTTCACAGCCTCTTCTGCAGTATTTT	CASSSSQPLLQYF
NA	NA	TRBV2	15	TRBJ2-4	TGTGCCAGCAGTGAGGGCGGAGGAGCCAAAAACATTCAGTACTTC	CASSEGGGAKNIQYF
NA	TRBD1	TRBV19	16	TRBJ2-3	TGTGCCAGTAGTATGGGACAGGGGGCTTACACAGATACGCAGTATTTT	CASSMGQGAYTDTQYF
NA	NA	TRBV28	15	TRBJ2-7	TGTGCCAGCAGTTTGATCCAGGGGCCGAATTACGAGCAGTACTTC	CASSLIQGPNYEQYF
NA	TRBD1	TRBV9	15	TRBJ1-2	TGTGCCAGCACTCCTCGAGCGGGGACAGGATATGGCTACACCTTC	CASTPRAGTGYGYTF
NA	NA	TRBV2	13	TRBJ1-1	TGTGCCAGCAGCCTTGGACAGAGGACTGAAGCTTTCTTT	CASSLGQRTEAFF
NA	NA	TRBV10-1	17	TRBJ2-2	TGCGCCAGCAGTGAGAAGAGGGTTGACGCGAACACCGGGGAGCTGTTTTTT	CASSEKRVDANTGELFF
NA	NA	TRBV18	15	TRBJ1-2	TGTGCCAGCTCACTCCAGGTGGAAGCTAACTATGGCTACACCTTC	CASSLQVEANYGYTF
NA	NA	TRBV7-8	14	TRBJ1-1	TGTGCCAGCAGCAACAGGGTCTTGGACACTGAAGCTTTCTTT	CASSNRVLDTEAFF
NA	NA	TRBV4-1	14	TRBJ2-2	TGCGCCAGCCGGACGACAGCCGACACCGGGGAGCTGTTTTTT	CASRTTADTGELFF
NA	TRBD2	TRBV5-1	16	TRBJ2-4	TGCGCCAGCAGCTGGACTAGCGGGGGGGCCAAAAACATTCAGTACTTC	CASSWTSGGAKNIQYF
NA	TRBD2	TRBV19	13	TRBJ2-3	TGTGCCAGTAATCAAGGGACTAGCCCCTTTCAGTATTTT	CASNQGTSPFQYF
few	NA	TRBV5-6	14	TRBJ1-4	TGTGCCAGCAGTACTGGCGGACAGCGTCAAAAACTGTTTTTT	CASSTGGQRQKLFF
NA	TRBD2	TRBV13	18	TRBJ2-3	TGTGCCAGCAGCTTCCTAGCGGGCCGAACTTTTTGGGCAGATACGCAGTATTTT	CASSFLAGRTFWADTQYF